These T cell receptor beta chains were read from a single sample in a study of a mutant IDH1 vaccine in newly diagnosed glioma. Sequencing used immunoSEQ multiplex PCR; TCRdb keeps in-frame clones, though not all of them. The repertoire holds 70,000 to 95,000 clones, with more than 80% as singletons. No cognate antigen is known for these TCRs. The sample in question was PBMCs, obtained from a glioma patient whose treatment included an IDH1 peptide vaccine. These receptors all come from a woman aged 45-59 years with glioma. CDR3s include the opening cysteine and the closing phenylalanine or tryptophan. Only part of the rows carry a size: once, few, many, or a class if the clone is expanded.

V	J	size	CDR3
TRBV5-5	TRBJ2-1	few	CASSFTTLANHNEQFF
TRBV18	TRBJ1-5	.	CASSPSRVSNQPQHF
TRBV28	TRBJ2-3	.	CASSFGLAGSTDTQYF
TRBV28	TRBJ1-1	few	CASSLKWTNTEAFF
TRBV7-2	TRBJ2-7	.	CASSSKGTSGGHYEQYF
TRBV25-1	TRBJ1-2	.	CASSESVGPNYGYTF
TRBV5-1	TRBJ1-1	.	CASSLMGRNTEAFF
TRBV18	TRBJ1-2	few	CASSPPEGGYTF
TRBV9	TRBJ1-2	.	CASSRTTGDSGYGYTF
TRBV7-9	TRBJ2-3	.	CASVEGDPQTRGTDTQYF
TRBV7-2	TRBJ2-5	.	CASSTYLQETQYF
TRBV7-9	TRBJ1-6	.	CASSFSGSGDNSPLHF
TRBV5-6	TRBJ2-5	.	CASSVLAGLETQYF
TRBV10-2	TRBJ2-2	.	CASIRPQGRFLDTGELFF
TRBV11-2	TRBJ2-2	.	CASSFEQNTGELFF
TRBV27	TRBJ2-2	.	CASSLQGNTGELFF
TRBV10-3	TRBJ2-2	.	CAISGAGSLVGELFF
TRBV5-1	TRBJ1-6	.	CASSLVGGSRTDSPLHF
TRBV28	TRBJ2-7	.	CASTPPLGREGYEQYF
TRBV10-3	TRBJ2-7	.	CAISEAGQEQYF
TRBV19	TRBJ1-2	.	CASRPLGRHYGYTF
TRBV7-9	TRBJ1-1	.	CASSRWGDGTEAFF
TRBV7-8	TRBJ2-5	.	CASSPSSAQETQYF
TRBV5-1	TRBJ1-4	.	CASRGQGAKNEKLFF
TRBV5-1	TRBJ2-1	.	CASAPSGTGENEQFF
TRBV9	TRBJ2-5	.	CASSVSNQETQYF
TRBV5-6	TRBJ1-1	.	CASTILGKGQNTEAFF
TRBV7-2	TRBJ1-5	.	CASSATGVGNQPQHF
TRBV10-3	TRBJ1-2	.	CAISEVSDYGYTF
TRBV9	TRBJ2-1	.	CASSQRGVDEQFF
TRBV2	TRBJ2-5	.	CASRRTGEETQYF
TRBV21-1	TRBJ1-3	.	CASSKDEGNTIYF
TRBV11-2	TRBJ2-1	.	CASSPALANEQFF
TRBV27	TRBJ2-7	once	CASQGQGAGEQYF
TRBV5-1	TRBJ2-7	.	CASSLGQGDSYEQYF
TRBV4-2	TRBJ2-7	once	CASSQVGTGEPYEQYF
TRBV29-1	TRBJ2-7	.	CSALLGVSEQYF
TRBV28	TRBJ2-7	medium-sized	CVTTSPGQGSVEQYF
TRBV27	TRBJ1-1	.	CASSRGPEAFF
TRBV10-2	TRBJ2-7	.	CASKQGREQYF
TRBV27	TRBJ2-7	.	CASSLMEGSYEQYF
TRBV11-2	TRBJ2-1	.	CASSPPGLAGSYNEQFF
TRBV28	TRBJ2-5	.	CASSPLVGTQYF
TRBV6-1	TRBJ1-2	.	CASSEHPSGYGYTF
TRBV6-5	TRBJ1-2	.	CASSYYTGAVYGYTF
TRBV27	TRBJ2-4	.	CASGLAKNIQYF
TRBV4-2	TRBJ2-5	.	CASSLTEQETQYF
TRBV12-5	TRBJ1-4	.	CASGPGLGEKLFF
TRBV28	TRBJ2-3	.	CASSSRGGGWTDTQYF
TRBV14	TRBJ2-3	few	CASSPGPLADTQYF
TRBV9	TRBJ2-7	.	CASSLGLAEPYEQYF
TRBV27	TRBJ2-7	.	CASSSSGGPSYEQYF
TRBV28	TRBJ1-4	.	CASSFRKWPGGNEKLFF